This T cell receptor beta chain was identified during a study of T cell repertoires in cytomegalovirus infection. About the research overall: Based on public TCR beta signatures, there were indications of CMV infection and of a matching HLA type.

The study, taken as a whole, reports: Totalled public TCR beta family frequency picked out people who carried CMV plus the relevant HLA. HLA-C-restricted CMV clonotypes gave the most frequent clonotype in two of eight donors.

About this clonotype: What it binds is not known.

One entry per CDR3 protein, called by TCRdb with MiXCR from the reads. This repertoire shows more than 250,000 distinct CDR3 sequences, 12% to 15% found once; its top ten account for 8.5% to 10%. This clonotype was obtained from a human donor in good health (CMV status not recorded). Some clones in this sample may be carry-over from other donors' samples. What was sequenced was PBMCs.

The CDR3 DNA reads TGTGCCAGCAGTTTTGGCCACAGCTCCTACGAGCAGTACTTC. It encodes CASSFGHSSYEQYF. The chain is built from TRBV12-3 or TRBV12-4 and TRBJ2-7, with D hard to call. Deletions cut 3 bases from V and 0 bases from J, with 9 bases between. This CDR3 is 14 amino acids long.